This T cell receptor beta chain was documented in a study of T-cell memory formation after mild COVID-19. General study points: Cross-reactive memory appears to have joined, as suggested by some responding clones showing up in pre-infection memory. Clones from the second wave (peaking day 37) had unconfirmed SARS-CoV-2 specificity.

This clonotype has at least ten counts. What it recognizes is unknown. With constant-segment primers, 5'RACE yielded cDNA libraries of TCR alpha and TCR beta that carried sample barcodes and UMIs. A single record per CDR3 protein comes from TCRdb applying MiXCR to the 5' RACE reads. The data show approximately 580,000 distinct CDR3 sequences, about a fifth seen once. This CDR3 spans 16 amino acids. Trimming stripped 5 bases from V and 4 bases from J, with 18 bases between. Sequenced sample: PBMCs or a T cell subset sorted from them (not recorded which). This TCR came from an adult woman who had mild COVID-19 (a few samples of this study predate the infection). Cell type and time point are not known. The chain uses TRBV12-3 or TRBV12-4 and TRBJ2-1, with D perhaps matching TRBD2 (6 bases). The CDR3 loop reads CASSDSPVAAYNEQFF. The CDR3 nucleotides are TGTGCCAGCAGTGATTCCCCAGTAGCGGCTTACAATGAGCAGTTCTTC.